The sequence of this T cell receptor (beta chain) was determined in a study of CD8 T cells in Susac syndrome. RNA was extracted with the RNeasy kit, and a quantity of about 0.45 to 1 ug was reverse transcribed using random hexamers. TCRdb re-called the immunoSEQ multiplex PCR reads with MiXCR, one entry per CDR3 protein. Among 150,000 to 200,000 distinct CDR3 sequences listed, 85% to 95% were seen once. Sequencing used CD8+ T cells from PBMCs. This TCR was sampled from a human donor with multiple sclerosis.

The CDR3 here is CASSSSSGYNEQFF. The CDR3 DNA sequence: TGTGCCAGCAGTTCCTCTAGCGGCTACAATGAGCAGTTCTTC. The genes are TRBV27 and TRBJ2-1; 7 bases match TRBD2. The CDR3 has 14 amino acids. CDR1 MNHEY and CDR2 SMNVEV come from the germline V gene (reference sequence). Unmatched junction bases numbered 3, after V lost 4 bases and J lost 3 bases.